This paragraph reports one T cell receptor (beta chain). The data belong to a study of blood T cell repertoires in COVID-19. The wider study: The cDNA or gDNA used as material had been derived from T cells, B-cell-depleted T cells, or PBMCs.

Clones were read by immunoSEQ multiplex PCR, and TCRdb kept only the in-frame ones, dropping some. The table includes about 330,000 clones, under 90% detected once. Trimming pared 3 bases from V and 0 bases from J, leaving 12 bases between. This CDR3 has 15 amino acids. CDR1 SGDLS and CDR2 YYNGEE come from the germline V gene. The sequence was collected from a woman aged 18 to 35 who had recovered from COVID-19. Sequencing was performed on PBMCs or T cells enriched from blood (not recorded which). The chain couples TRBV9 to TRBJ1-1; the D is unclear. Here the CDR3 DNA reads TGTGCCAGCAGCGATCCCGGGTCAATGAACACTGAAGCTTTCTTT. Residues: CASSDPGSMNTEAFF.